Listed below are T cell receptor beta chains from one sample, sequenced in a study of T-cell memory formation after mild COVID-19. TCRdb re-analysed the 5' RACE reads in MiXCR, keeping a single row per CDR3 protein. Among over 500,000 distinct CDR3 sequences, roughly a sixth were seen once, and the ten largest hold just over 8%. Sample: PBMCs or a T cell subset sorted from them (not recorded which). Every receptor here comes from an adult woman who had mild COVID-19 (a few samples of this study predate the infection). Cell type and time point are not known. CDR3s include the opening cysteine and the closing phenylalanine or tryptophan. The D gene is left open where the match is weak. Size is stated for part of the rows, as once, few or many counts, or as a class when the clone is expanded.

DNA | CDR3 | V | size | D | J
TGCGCCAGCAGCTTCTCTACCGGTTCCCACGAGCAGTACTTC | CASSFSTGSHEQYF | TRBV5-1 | few | . | TRBJ2-7
TGTGCCACCAGCAGGGGACAAACGGATTCACCCCTCCACTTT | CATSRGQTDSPLHF | TRBV15 | . | . | TRBJ1-6
TGTGCCAGCTCACCATCGGCTACCTCTGGGGCCAACGTCCTGACTTTC | CASSPSATSGANVLTF | TRBV18 | . | . | TRBJ2-6
TGTGCCAGCAGTACAGGGTCCCACGAGCAGTACTTC | CASSTGSHEQYF | TRBV2 | . | . | TRBJ2-7
TGTGCCAGCAGCTTGGAACCTTTCGTCATGAACACTGAAGCTTTCTTT | CASSLEPFVMNTEAFF | TRBV5-6 | few | . | TRBJ1-1
TGTGCCTGGAGCCGACGAGGAGTGGGATACAATGAGCAGTTCTTC | CAWSRRGVGYNEQFF | TRBV30 | few | . | TRBJ2-1
TGCAGCGTTGAAGACAGCCAAGAGACCCAGTACTTC | CSVEDSQETQYF | TRBV29-1 | . | . | TRBJ2-5
TGCAGTGCCCTTTCCGAGGGGGGGACATCCCACGAGCAGTACTTC | CSALSEGGTSHEQYF | TRBV20-1 | . | . | TRBJ2-7
TGTGCCAGCAGTTACCATAGGGGCAATCAGCCCCAGCATTTT | CASSYHRGNQPQHF | TRBV6-2/TRBV6-3 | few | . | TRBJ1-5
TGTGCCAGCAGAACCAACAGGGGGCTAAACACTGAAGCTTTCTTT | CASRTNRGLNTEAFF | TRBV2 | . | TRBD1 | TRBJ1-1
TGTGCCAGCAGCTCCCCGGGGAGGGGAAGGACACCCCTCCACTTT | CASSSPGRGRTPLHF | TRBV11-2 | few | . | TRBJ1-6
TGTGCCAGCAGTCGCGGGGACCTTAGCAATCAGCCCCAGCATTTT | CASSRGDLSNQPQHF | TRBV25-1 | . | . | TRBJ1-5
TGTGCCAGCAACCTCGGTGTGGCGAACACTGAAGCTTTCTTT | CASNLGVANTEAFF | TRBV12-3/TRBV12-4 | few | . | TRBJ1-1
TGTGCCAGCAGTTCCCAACAGGGTTGGGGTGTGTTCGATGAGCAGTTCTTC | CASSSQQGWGVFDEQFF | TRBV6-6 | many | . | TRBJ2-1
TGTGCCAGCAAGATTCAGGGGGCGAGCTCCTACAATGAGCAGTTCTTC | CASKIQGASSYNEQFF | TRBV5-5 | . | TRBD1 | TRBJ2-1
TGTGCCAGCAGCCCGCACGGGACAGGGGACACTGAAGCTTTCTTT | CASSPHGTGDTEAFF | TRBV7-3 | many | TRBD1 | TRBJ1-1
TGCAGTGCTAGGAGACAGTCCAGCGGGAGGGCCGTTGAGCAGTTCTTC | CSARRQSSGRAVEQFF | TRBV20-1 | few | TRBD2 | TRBJ2-1
TGTGCCAGCAGTTGGACTAGCGGGAGCCCATTTGACAATGAGCAGTTCTTC | CASSWTSGSPFDNEQFF | TRBV6-5 | . | TRBD2 | TRBJ2-1
TGCGCCAGCAGCTTGGCTGCGTCTGTGGAGCAGTTCTTC | CASSLAASVEQFF | TRBV5-1 | . | . | TRBJ2-1
TGTGCCAGCAGTCCTGACAGTGCTCGAATAAGCCGGAGTCATCAGCCCCAGCATTTT | CASSPDSARISRSHQPQHF | TRBV6-5 | . | . | TRBJ1-5
TGTGCCAGCAGCTTGTCGGGATCGCGGGAGCAGTACTTC | CASSLSGSREQYF | TRBV11-1 | . | . | TRBJ2-7
TGTGCCAGCAGGGGGACTAGCGGGAGGGCCTCCGATGAGCAGTTCTTC | CASRGTSGRASDEQFF | TRBV2 | . | TRBD2 | TRBJ2-1
TGTGCCAGCTCTTGGGGCCATGAGCAGTTCTTC | CASSWGHEQFF | TRBV27 | . | . | TRBJ2-1
TGTGCCAGCAGCGTGGAAGAGAACTACGAGCAGTACTTC | CASSVEENYEQYF | TRBV9 | . | . | TRBJ2-7
TGTGCCAGCAGCTTAGGAGAGGGGGCTGCTGGCTACACCTTC | CASSLGEGAAGYTF | TRBV7-9 | few | TRBD1 | TRBJ1-2
TGTGCCACCAGTGATTTGGAGCGGGAGACAGATACGCAGTATTTT | CATSDLERETDTQYF | TRBV24-1 | . | TRBD2 | TRBJ2-3
TGTGCCAGCAGCACAACGGGACAGGGGGCACGGGGCTACACCTTC | CASSTTGQGARGYTF | TRBV5-4 | . | TRBD1 | TRBJ1-2
TGTGCCAGTAGCTATTCCGGGACTATCAACACCGGGGAGCTGTTTTTT | CASSYSGTINTGELFF | TRBV19 | . | TRBD2 | TRBJ2-2
TGCGCCAGCAAGATGGTCCCCTCCGACGCCCAGACCCAGTACTTC | CASKMVPSDAQTQYF | TRBV5-1 | few | . | TRBJ2-5
TGTGCCAGCAGCTCTTCTCGGGGGTTTGAAGAGACCCAGTACTTC | CASSSSRGFEETQYF | TRBV7-2 | . | . | TRBJ2-5
TGTGCCATCAGTGAAGTACAGGGGGCTGACTATGGCTACACCTTC | CAISEVQGADYGYTF | TRBV10-3 | . | TRBD1 | TRBJ1-2
TGTGCCAGCAGCTACGCCAGGAGTTGGGGAAGCTCCTACAATGAGCAGTTCTTC | CASSYARSWGSSYNEQFF | TRBV12-3/TRBV12-4 | few | . | TRBJ2-1
TGTGCCACCAGTGAGGCAGGGAGAGGGCAGCCATCCACCGGGGAGCTGTTTTTT | CATSEAGRGQPSTGELFF | TRBV24-1 | . | . | TRBJ2-2
TGTGCCAGCAGCTTACTAAAGGGGGAGCAGTTCTTC | CASSLLKGEQFF | TRBV7-2 | . | . | TRBJ2-1
TGCAGTGCTAGGTGGGCTAGCGGGAGAACAGATACGCAGTATTTT | CSARWASGRTDTQYF | TRBV20-1 | . | TRBD2 | TRBJ2-3
TGTGCCAGCAGCCCGATCCGCACAGATACGCAGTATTTT | CASSPIRTDTQYF | TRBV7-9 | . | . | TRBJ2-3
TGTGCCAGCAGAGGCGACAGGCAAGAGACCCAGTACTTC | CASRGDRQETQYF | TRBV5-4 | . | . | TRBJ2-5
TGTGCCAGCAGTCTAGCGGGACCTCCCTACAATGAGCAGTTCTTC | CASSLAGPPYNEQFF | TRBV6-5 | . | TRBD2 | TRBJ2-1
TGCAGTGCAAGGACAGGGGGCAAGAACACCGGGGAGCTGTTTTTT | CSARTGGKNTGELFF | TRBV20-1 | few | TRBD1 | TRBJ2-2
TGTGCCAGCAGCCCCAGGCAGTCAGGAACTAACTATGGCTACACCTTC | CASSPRQSGTNYGYTF | TRBV7-8 | . | . | TRBJ1-2
TGTGCCAGCAGTTCAGGTCGGGGGCTTAACTATGGCTACACCTTC | CASSSGRGLNYGYTF | TRBV6-5 | few | . | TRBJ1-2
TGCGCCAGCAGCTTGGTCGGTGAGGGAGCAGAGCAGTACTTC | CASSLVGEGAEQYF | TRBV5-1 | . | . | TRBJ2-7
TGTGCCAGTAGTTGGGCAGGGGGAAGCAATCAGCCCCAGCATTTT | CASSWAGGSNQPQHF | TRBV19 | few | TRBD1 | TRBJ1-5
TGCAGCAGCCGCGGGGGGGCTCGCAATGAGCAGTTCTTC | CSSRGGARNEQFF | TRBV29-1 | . | TRBD2 | TRBJ2-1
TGTGCCAGCAGCCAAGAGTATGGGGGGCAGTACTTC | CASSQEYGGQYF | TRBV3-1 | . | . | TRBJ2-7